Listed here are 2 T cell receptor beta chains from one sample, sequenced in a study of HIV-infected patients and healthy controls. Via MiXCR, TCRdb re-called the 5' RACE reads, giving one row per CDR3 protein. The sample has about 64,000 distinct CDR3 sequences, roughly 21% seen once. The sequencing input was CD4+ T cells from blood. These receptors were collected from a human donor in good health.

The chain couples TRBV24-1 to TRBJ1-2; TRBD1 is a possible D gene (5 bases). Germline V CDR1 and CDR2: KGHDR, SFDVKD. CDR3 size: 13 residues. Trimming pared 3 bases from V and 5 bases from J, leaving 9 bases between. The CDR3 DNA sequence: TGTGCCACCAGTGATCTACAGGAATATGGCTACACCTTC. Translation: CATSDLQEYGYTF.

This clonotype appeared a few times. The genes are TRBV20-1 and TRBJ2-7; 7 nucleotides agree with TRBD2. The CDR3 contains 15 residues. Germline loops: CDR1 DFQATT, CDR2 SNEGSKA (reference sequence). V lost 6 bases and J lost 1; bases outside the gene matches: 12. This chain's CDR3 is CSAPLPSSGSYEQYF. The CDR3 DNA reads TGCAGTGCCCCCCTCCCGTCTAGCGGATCCTACGAGCAGTACTTC.